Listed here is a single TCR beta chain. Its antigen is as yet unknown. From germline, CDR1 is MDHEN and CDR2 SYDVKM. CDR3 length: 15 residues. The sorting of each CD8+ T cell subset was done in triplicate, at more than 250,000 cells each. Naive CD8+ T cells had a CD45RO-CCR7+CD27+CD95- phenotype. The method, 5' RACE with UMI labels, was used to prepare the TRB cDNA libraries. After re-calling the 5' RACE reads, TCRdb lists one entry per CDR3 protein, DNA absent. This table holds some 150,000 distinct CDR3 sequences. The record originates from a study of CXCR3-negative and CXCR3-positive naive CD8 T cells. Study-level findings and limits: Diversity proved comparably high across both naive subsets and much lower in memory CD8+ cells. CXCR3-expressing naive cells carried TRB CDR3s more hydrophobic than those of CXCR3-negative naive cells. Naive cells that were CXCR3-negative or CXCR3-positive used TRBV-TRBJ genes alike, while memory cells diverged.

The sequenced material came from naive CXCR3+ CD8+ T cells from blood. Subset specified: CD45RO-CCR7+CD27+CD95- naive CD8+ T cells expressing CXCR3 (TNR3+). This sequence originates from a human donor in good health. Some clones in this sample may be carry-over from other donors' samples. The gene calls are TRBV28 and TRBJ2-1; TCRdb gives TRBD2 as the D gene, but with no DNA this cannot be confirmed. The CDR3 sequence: CASSSGKREVDEQFF.